Below, 27 T cell receptor beta chains from the same sample are listed, as sequenced in a study of human T cells and chemical hapten exposure (dated by TCRdb to the early 2020s). Receptor amplification or capture employed RACE. The data were produced on a NextSeq 500. Using fastp at Q25 and MiXCR, TCRdb reprocessed the public reads and kept productive beta chains. Here each entry gathers all rows of one CDR3 protein and keeps the most common genes and DNA. The sample table records more than 150,000 distinct CDR3 sequences; approximately 26% of these occur just once. The top ten constitute 2.5% of the sample. The time point tag for this specimen amounts to: patch test 3, about 24 weeks after DPC sensitization. The intended sense of this specimen's treatment or condition label: therapeutic diphenylcyclopropenone sensitization with weekly scalp DPC. The sequenced sample was whole blood, obtained in connection with sensitization to the hapten diphenylcyclopropenone (DPC). The receptor source for this set is a woman in her forties with alopecia areata. Some clones in this sample may be carry-over from other donors' samples.

This clonotype has at least ten counts. This sequence joins TRBV7-9 and TRBJ2-5; D gene ambiguous. The CDR3 sequence is 15 residues long. Germline-derived CDR1 and CDR2 are SEHNR and FQNEAQ (reference sequence). With 0 bases removed from V and 1 base from J, the gap between germline ends came to 9 bases. DNA of the CDR3: TGTGCCAGCAGCTTAGCGTTCCGGACCCAAGAGACCCAGTACTTC. It encodes CASSLAFRTQETQYF.

This clonotype was counted a few times. V usage is TRBV6-2 or TRBV6-3 and J usage is TRBJ2-7; D is perhaps TRBD2 (6 bases). Per germline, CDR1 MNHEY and CDR2 SVGEGT. This CDR3 has 15 residues. V was trimmed by 6 bases and J by 0 bases, leaving 15 bases between them. The CDR3 sequence: CASSPWGGISYEQYF. Here the CDR3 DNA reads TGTGCCAGCAGCCCCTGGGGCGGGATCTCCTACGAGCAGTACTTC.

The CDR3 sequence is CASSEPGGPATNEQFF. The CDR3 nucleotides read TGTGCCAGCAGTGAACCCGGGGGACCGGCTACGAATGAGCAGTTCTTC. The rearrangement uses TRBV25-1 and TRBJ2-1, with D possibly matching TRBD2 (6 bases). The CDR3 loop spans 16 amino acids. V was pared by 2 bases and J by 7 bases, with 18 bases between. The germline V gene encodes CDR1 MGHDK and CDR2 SYGVNS.

This clonotype was observed a handful of times. J is TRBJ2-5 and V is TRBV5-4, with D tentatively TRBD2 (6 bases). This CDR3 spans 12 amino acids. V lost 7 bases and J 1 base, leaving 8 bases between the germline ends. Germline lookup yields CDR1 SGHNT and CDR2 YYREEE (reference sequence). The CDR3 loop reads CASGGSQETQYF. CDR3 DNA sequence: TGTGCCAGCGGGGGGAGCCAAGAGACCCAGTACTTC.

This clonotype occurred a few times. V is TRBV10-3 and J is TRBJ2-1, with D possibly matching TRBD2 (5 bases). The germline gives CDR1 ENHRY, CDR2 SYGVKD. CDR3 size: 15 residues. V lost 2 bases and J 3 bases, leaving 11 bases between the germline ends. The CDR3 spells CAISEGAGLYNEQFF. The DNA for the CDR3 is TGTGCCATCAGTGAGGGCGCAGGACTCTACAATGAGCAGTTCTTC.

The chain has TRBV7-8 and TRBJ1-5; possibly TRBD1 for D (5 bases). The V gene lost 1 base and the J gene lost 4 bases, with 8 bases spanning the gap. This CDR3 has 14 residues. In germline, CDR1 is SGHVS, CDR2 FQNEAQ. CDR3 nucleotide sequence: TGTGCCAGCAGCTTAGTAGACAGTAATCAGCCCCAGCATTTT. Translation gives CASSLVDSNQPQHF.

Only a few counts were recorded for this clonotype. The chain recombines TRBV3-1 with TRBJ2-7; no clear D gene. Looked up from germline, CDR1 is LGHDT and CDR2 is YNNKEL (reference sequence). CDR3 length equals 13 residues. V was shortened by 2 bases and J by 4 bases, with 9 bases between the two germline ends. CDR3 in DNA: TGTGCCAGCAGCCAATATGAAGGTTACGAGCAGTACTTC. Protein product: CASSQYEGYEQYF.

The chain recombines TRBV6-1 with TRBJ2-7; D is unclear. V lost 3 bases and J 0 bases, leaving 12 bases between the germline ends. The germline gives CDR1 MNHNS, CDR2 SASEGT. CDR3 length: 15 residues. CDR3 region: CASSDGVPVSYEQYF. The DNA of the CDR3 is TGTGCCAGCAGTGATGGGGTTCCGGTCTCCTACGAGCAGTACTTC.

This chain joins TRBV10-3 and TRBJ2-1; D is unresolved. Trimming removed 6 bases from V and 0 bases from J, with 9 bases in between. Germline loops: CDR1 ENHRY, CDR2 SYGVKD. The CDR3 has 14 amino acids. The CDR3, as DNA: TGTGCCATCAGCCTCCCGGGCTCCTACAATGAGCAGTTCTTC. This codes for CAISLPGSYNEQFF.

This chain links TRBV7-9 with TRBJ1-4; tentative D call: TRBD1 (6 bases). Germline V gene data show CDR1 as SEHNR and CDR2 as FQNEAQ (reference sequence). CDR3 length: 14 amino acids. Trimming cost V 2 bases and J 7 bases, with 11 bases left between them. The CDR3 region is CASSLSGEGEKLFF. CDR3 sequence (DNA): TGTGCCAGCAGCTTATCAGGGGAAGGTGAAAAACTGTTTTTT.

This clonotype has a handful of counts. The chain carries TRBV6-5 and TRBJ1-1, with D tentatively TRBD1 (6 bases). With 0 bases removed from V and 7 bases from J, the gap between germline ends came to 15 bases. CDR1 and CDR2 from the germline V gene are MNHEY and SVGAGI. The CDR3 runs 15 residues. The CDR3 spells CASSYSQGRGNEAFF. DNA for the CDR3: TGTGCCAGCAGTTACTCGCAGGGGCGCGGGAATGAAGCTTTCTTT.

CDR3 DNA sequence: TGTGCCAGCAGCTTTCTGCTAGCTACCCATGAGCAGTTCTTC. Translated: CASSFLLATHEQFF. The chain recombines TRBV7-2 with TRBJ2-1, with D possibly matching TRBD2 (5 bases). Germline V gene sequence: CDR1 SGHTA, CDR2 FQGNSA. Between the trimmed V and J ends, which lost 3 bases and 8 bases, there was a span of 14 bases. This CDR3 region has 14 residues.

This clonotype turned up a few times. The chain uses TRBV29-1 and TRBJ2-7, with 10 bases lining up with TRBD1. There are 14 residues in the CDR3. J gave up 4 bases and V 4 bases, and 7 bases lay outside the gene matches. Germline values: CDR1 SQVTM, CDR2 ANQGSEA. This CDR3 reads CSVGDGTGDYEQYF. The CDR3 DNA reads TGCAGCGTTGGGGACGGGACAGGGGATTACGAGCAGTACTTC.

The chain has TRBV6-6 and TRBJ2-2, with D uncertain. Germline CDR1 is MNHNY and CDR2 is SVGAGI (reference sequence). The CDR3 totals 14 residues. V lost 0 bases and J 3 bases, leaving 5 bases between the germline ends. Here the CDR3 reads CASSYSGYTGELFF. Here the CDR3 DNA reads TGTGCCAGCAGTTACTCTGGGTACACCGGGGAGCTGTTTTTT.

The V call is TRBV9, the J call TRBJ2-6; 10 bases are shared with TRBD2. The V gene end was trimmed by 3 bases and the J gene end by 1 base; junction bases not matched to a gene: 4. Looked up from germline, CDR1 is SGDLS and CDR2 is YYNGEE. The CDR3 has 17 residues. The CDR3 nucleotides read TGTGCCAGCAGCGGACTTAGCGGGAGGTCTGGGGCCAACGTCCTGACTTTC. This codes for CASSGLSGRSGANVLTF.

This clonotype was recorded a few times. This chain connects TRBV12-3 or TRBV12-4 to TRBJ1-1; weak D call: TRBD1 (5 bases). V gave up 6 bases and J gave up 1 base, with 9 bases separating them. This CDR3 region has 13 residues. The CDR3 DNA reads TGTGCCAGCAGCCGGGGGGGGAACACTGAAGCTTTCTTT. As protein: CASSRGGNTEAFF.

V usage is TRBV10-3 and J usage is TRBJ2-1, with 12 bases fitting TRBD2. The CDR3 consists of 16 residues. With V trimmed by 0 bases and J by 8 bases, 5 bases remained unmatched. Germline lookup yields CDR1 ENHRY and CDR2 SYGVKD. The CDR3 spells CAISESLAGGRHEQFF. CDR3 sequence (DNA): TGTGCCATCAGTGAGTCACTAGCGGGAGGTAGGCATGAGCAGTTCTTC.

There are a few counts of this clonotype. The chain links TRBV27 to TRBJ2-1, with D tentatively TRBD1 (6 bases). The CDR3 is 13 amino acids. Germline CDR1 and CDR2: MNHEY and SMNVEV (reference sequence). With 4 bases removed from V and 5 bases from J, the gap between germline ends came to 9 bases. In DNA form, the CDR3 reads TGTGCCAGCAGTTCCAGGGGCCACAATGAGCAGTTCTTC. This encodes CASSSRGHNEQFF.

V usage is TRBV7-9 and J usage is TRBJ2-1; D is ambiguous. The germline gives CDR1 SEHNR, CDR2 FQNEAQ (reference sequence). With 5 bases removed from V and 8 bases from J, the gap between germline ends came to 10 bases. This CDR3 is built from 12 residues. The CDR3 nucleotides read TGTGCCAGCAGCGCCGCTTTCGATGAGCAGTTCTTC. Protein: CASSAAFDEQFF.

This clonotype was seen only a few times. The chain links TRBV4-1 to TRBJ1-6; D is possibly TRBD1 (6 bases). This CDR3 comprises 16 residues. V gave up 0 bases and J gave up 15 bases, with 21 bases separating them. Germline V gene sequence: CDR1 MGHRA, CDR2 YSYEKL. The CDR3 region has the DNA TGCGCCAGCAGCCAAGATCCGAAAGGGGGACCATCTGACCTCCACTTT. It specifies CASSQDPKGGPSDLHF.

The CDR3: CASRRDRGAGANVLTF. The CDR3 region has the DNA TGTGCCAGCAGGAGGGACAGGGGAGCTGGGGCCAACGTCCTGACTTTC. The V gene is TRBV2, the J gene TRBJ2-6, with 10 bases identical to TRBD1. J gave up 2 bases and V 6 bases, and 4 bases lay outside the gene matches. CDR3 length: 16 residues. CDR1 SNHLY and CDR2 FYNNEI come from the germline V gene.

Worth noting for this clonotype: The CDR3 ends on some other residue instead of the conserved phenylalanine or tryptophan, so this is likely a read error. It is unclear where the CDR3 begins or ends on the DNA, so no DNA is shown, and the CDR3 is as TCRdb lists it. The chain joins TRBV20-1 to TRBJ2-1. Termini included, the CDR3 measures 11 amino acids. From germline, CDR1 is DFQATT and CDR2 SNEGSKA (reference sequence). The CDR3 here is CSARDEATRIL.

In the case of this clonotype: The germline gene is not matched at one end of the junction; a read error may be the cause. This sequence joins TRBV25-1 and TRBJ2-1; maybe TRBD2 (6 bases). Looked up from germline, CDR1 is MGHDK and CDR2 is SYGVNS. This CDR3 has 15 amino acids. For the CDR3, the DNA is TGTGTCAGCAGTTCGTTGGACTACCGTACAAATGAGCAGTTCTTC. Translated: CVSSSLDYRTNEQFF. Variable domain in full (rest from reference TRBV25-1 and TRBJ2-1): EADIYQTPRYLVIGTGKKITLECSQTMGHDKMYWYQQDPGMELHLIHYSYGVNSTEKGDLSSESTVSRIRTEHFPLTLESARPSHTSQYLCVSSSLDYRTNEQFFGPGTRLTVL.

This clonotype occurred a few times. The gene calls are TRBV7-8 and TRBJ2-2; maybe TRBD1 (6 bases). The CDR3 has 17 residues. The germline CDR1 and CDR2 sequences are SGHVS and FQNEAQ. Trimming pared 1 base from V and 4 bases from J, leaving 16 bases between. The CDR3 loop reads CASSLVIRQVFTGELFF. CDR3 nucleotide sequence: TGTGCCAGCAGCTTAGTCATTCGACAGGTCTTCACCGGGGAGCTGTTTTTT.

This clonotype was counted only a few times. The V gene is TRBV6-5, the J gene TRBJ2-7; maybe TRBD2 (6 bases). V dropped 8 bases and J dropped 1 base, with 12 bases sitting between them. The CDR3 sequence is 13 residues long. Germline V CDR1 and CDR2: MNHEY, SVGAGI. CDR3 loop: CASRLDRSYEQYF. The CDR3 nucleotides read TGTGCCAGCCGACTAGACCGATCCTACGAGCAGTACTTC.

This clonotype was seen more than once but under ten times. The J gene is TRBJ2-7, the V gene TRBV6-5; either TRBD1 or TRBD2 may fit D (5 bases each). V shed 6 bases and J shed 6 bases, with 15 bases lying between them. The germline V gene has CDR1 MNHEY and CDR2 SVGAGI. This CDR3 has 13 residues. This CDR3 is CASRPTRGGEQYF. The CDR3 DNA follows: TGTGCCAGCAGGCCCACCCGTGGGGGCGAGCAGTACTTC.

This chain links TRBV12-3 or TRBV12-4 with TRBJ1-1; 7 nucleotides match TRBD1. V lost 5 bases to trimming and J lost 6 bases; unmatched junction nucleotides: 3. This CDR3 region has 12 residues. CDR3 protein: CASSATGSEAFF. Written as DNA, the CDR3 is TGTGCCAGCAGTGCGACAGGGTCTGAAGCTTTCTTT.